The entry below describes one T cell receptor (beta chain). The data originate from a study of control samples from healthy donors and cancer patients. The V gene's germline CDR1 is SGHDT and CDR2 YYEEEE. V was clipped by 2 bases and J by 9 bases, with 15 bases between them. This CDR3 has 13 residues. Generated by immunoSEQ multiplex PCR, the TCRdb table keeps only in-frame clones and is missing some. The sample shows 100,000 or so clones, more than 85% of them seen only once. The receptor comes from a man aged 25-40 years in good health. The specimen sequenced was blood. This chain links TRBV5-6 with TRBJ2-7, with D uncertain. The CDR3 is CASSLSDGSVQYF. CDR3 nucleotide sequence: TGTGCCAGCAGCTTATCTGACGGTTCAGTGCAGTACTTC. Using reference TRBV5-6 and TRBJ2-7 for the parts outside the CDR3, the full variable domain is DAGVTQSPTHLIKTRGQQVTLRCSPKSGHDTVSWYQQALGQGPQFIFQYYEEEERQRGNFPDRFSGHQFPNYSSELNVNALLLGDSALYLCASSLSDGSVQYFGPGTRLTVT.